This T cell receptor (beta chain) appears in the sequencing data of a study of T cell repertoires in cytomegalovirus infection. Study as a whole: The study used recently identified HLA-C-restricted and well-studied HLA-B-restricted CMV epitopes. The study's findings and limits: Accumulated public TCR beta family frequency recognized individuals carrying CMV together with the relevant HLA.

This clonotype occurred a few times. No antigen is known for it. MiXCR, applied by TCRdb to the reads, yields one record per CDR3 protein. The table records under 850,000 distinct CDR3 sequences, roughly 30% of them present only once. The V gene's germline CDR1 is SEHNR and CDR2 FQNEAQ (reference sequence). The ends were cut back, 3 bases at V and 3 bases at J, with 16 bases in the middle. The length of the CDR3 is 16 residues. This TCR came from a human donor in good health (CMV status not recorded). Some clones in this sample may be carry-over from other donors' samples. J is TRBJ2-3 and V is TRBV7-9; a weak D match, TRBD1 (6 bases). Sequenced material: cultured PBMCs, taken from culture after CMV antigen stimulation. CDR3 sequence: CASSFAWGQRTDTQYF. In nucleotides, the CDR3 is TGTGCCAGCAGCTTTGCTTGGGGGCAACGGACAGATACGCAGTATTTT.